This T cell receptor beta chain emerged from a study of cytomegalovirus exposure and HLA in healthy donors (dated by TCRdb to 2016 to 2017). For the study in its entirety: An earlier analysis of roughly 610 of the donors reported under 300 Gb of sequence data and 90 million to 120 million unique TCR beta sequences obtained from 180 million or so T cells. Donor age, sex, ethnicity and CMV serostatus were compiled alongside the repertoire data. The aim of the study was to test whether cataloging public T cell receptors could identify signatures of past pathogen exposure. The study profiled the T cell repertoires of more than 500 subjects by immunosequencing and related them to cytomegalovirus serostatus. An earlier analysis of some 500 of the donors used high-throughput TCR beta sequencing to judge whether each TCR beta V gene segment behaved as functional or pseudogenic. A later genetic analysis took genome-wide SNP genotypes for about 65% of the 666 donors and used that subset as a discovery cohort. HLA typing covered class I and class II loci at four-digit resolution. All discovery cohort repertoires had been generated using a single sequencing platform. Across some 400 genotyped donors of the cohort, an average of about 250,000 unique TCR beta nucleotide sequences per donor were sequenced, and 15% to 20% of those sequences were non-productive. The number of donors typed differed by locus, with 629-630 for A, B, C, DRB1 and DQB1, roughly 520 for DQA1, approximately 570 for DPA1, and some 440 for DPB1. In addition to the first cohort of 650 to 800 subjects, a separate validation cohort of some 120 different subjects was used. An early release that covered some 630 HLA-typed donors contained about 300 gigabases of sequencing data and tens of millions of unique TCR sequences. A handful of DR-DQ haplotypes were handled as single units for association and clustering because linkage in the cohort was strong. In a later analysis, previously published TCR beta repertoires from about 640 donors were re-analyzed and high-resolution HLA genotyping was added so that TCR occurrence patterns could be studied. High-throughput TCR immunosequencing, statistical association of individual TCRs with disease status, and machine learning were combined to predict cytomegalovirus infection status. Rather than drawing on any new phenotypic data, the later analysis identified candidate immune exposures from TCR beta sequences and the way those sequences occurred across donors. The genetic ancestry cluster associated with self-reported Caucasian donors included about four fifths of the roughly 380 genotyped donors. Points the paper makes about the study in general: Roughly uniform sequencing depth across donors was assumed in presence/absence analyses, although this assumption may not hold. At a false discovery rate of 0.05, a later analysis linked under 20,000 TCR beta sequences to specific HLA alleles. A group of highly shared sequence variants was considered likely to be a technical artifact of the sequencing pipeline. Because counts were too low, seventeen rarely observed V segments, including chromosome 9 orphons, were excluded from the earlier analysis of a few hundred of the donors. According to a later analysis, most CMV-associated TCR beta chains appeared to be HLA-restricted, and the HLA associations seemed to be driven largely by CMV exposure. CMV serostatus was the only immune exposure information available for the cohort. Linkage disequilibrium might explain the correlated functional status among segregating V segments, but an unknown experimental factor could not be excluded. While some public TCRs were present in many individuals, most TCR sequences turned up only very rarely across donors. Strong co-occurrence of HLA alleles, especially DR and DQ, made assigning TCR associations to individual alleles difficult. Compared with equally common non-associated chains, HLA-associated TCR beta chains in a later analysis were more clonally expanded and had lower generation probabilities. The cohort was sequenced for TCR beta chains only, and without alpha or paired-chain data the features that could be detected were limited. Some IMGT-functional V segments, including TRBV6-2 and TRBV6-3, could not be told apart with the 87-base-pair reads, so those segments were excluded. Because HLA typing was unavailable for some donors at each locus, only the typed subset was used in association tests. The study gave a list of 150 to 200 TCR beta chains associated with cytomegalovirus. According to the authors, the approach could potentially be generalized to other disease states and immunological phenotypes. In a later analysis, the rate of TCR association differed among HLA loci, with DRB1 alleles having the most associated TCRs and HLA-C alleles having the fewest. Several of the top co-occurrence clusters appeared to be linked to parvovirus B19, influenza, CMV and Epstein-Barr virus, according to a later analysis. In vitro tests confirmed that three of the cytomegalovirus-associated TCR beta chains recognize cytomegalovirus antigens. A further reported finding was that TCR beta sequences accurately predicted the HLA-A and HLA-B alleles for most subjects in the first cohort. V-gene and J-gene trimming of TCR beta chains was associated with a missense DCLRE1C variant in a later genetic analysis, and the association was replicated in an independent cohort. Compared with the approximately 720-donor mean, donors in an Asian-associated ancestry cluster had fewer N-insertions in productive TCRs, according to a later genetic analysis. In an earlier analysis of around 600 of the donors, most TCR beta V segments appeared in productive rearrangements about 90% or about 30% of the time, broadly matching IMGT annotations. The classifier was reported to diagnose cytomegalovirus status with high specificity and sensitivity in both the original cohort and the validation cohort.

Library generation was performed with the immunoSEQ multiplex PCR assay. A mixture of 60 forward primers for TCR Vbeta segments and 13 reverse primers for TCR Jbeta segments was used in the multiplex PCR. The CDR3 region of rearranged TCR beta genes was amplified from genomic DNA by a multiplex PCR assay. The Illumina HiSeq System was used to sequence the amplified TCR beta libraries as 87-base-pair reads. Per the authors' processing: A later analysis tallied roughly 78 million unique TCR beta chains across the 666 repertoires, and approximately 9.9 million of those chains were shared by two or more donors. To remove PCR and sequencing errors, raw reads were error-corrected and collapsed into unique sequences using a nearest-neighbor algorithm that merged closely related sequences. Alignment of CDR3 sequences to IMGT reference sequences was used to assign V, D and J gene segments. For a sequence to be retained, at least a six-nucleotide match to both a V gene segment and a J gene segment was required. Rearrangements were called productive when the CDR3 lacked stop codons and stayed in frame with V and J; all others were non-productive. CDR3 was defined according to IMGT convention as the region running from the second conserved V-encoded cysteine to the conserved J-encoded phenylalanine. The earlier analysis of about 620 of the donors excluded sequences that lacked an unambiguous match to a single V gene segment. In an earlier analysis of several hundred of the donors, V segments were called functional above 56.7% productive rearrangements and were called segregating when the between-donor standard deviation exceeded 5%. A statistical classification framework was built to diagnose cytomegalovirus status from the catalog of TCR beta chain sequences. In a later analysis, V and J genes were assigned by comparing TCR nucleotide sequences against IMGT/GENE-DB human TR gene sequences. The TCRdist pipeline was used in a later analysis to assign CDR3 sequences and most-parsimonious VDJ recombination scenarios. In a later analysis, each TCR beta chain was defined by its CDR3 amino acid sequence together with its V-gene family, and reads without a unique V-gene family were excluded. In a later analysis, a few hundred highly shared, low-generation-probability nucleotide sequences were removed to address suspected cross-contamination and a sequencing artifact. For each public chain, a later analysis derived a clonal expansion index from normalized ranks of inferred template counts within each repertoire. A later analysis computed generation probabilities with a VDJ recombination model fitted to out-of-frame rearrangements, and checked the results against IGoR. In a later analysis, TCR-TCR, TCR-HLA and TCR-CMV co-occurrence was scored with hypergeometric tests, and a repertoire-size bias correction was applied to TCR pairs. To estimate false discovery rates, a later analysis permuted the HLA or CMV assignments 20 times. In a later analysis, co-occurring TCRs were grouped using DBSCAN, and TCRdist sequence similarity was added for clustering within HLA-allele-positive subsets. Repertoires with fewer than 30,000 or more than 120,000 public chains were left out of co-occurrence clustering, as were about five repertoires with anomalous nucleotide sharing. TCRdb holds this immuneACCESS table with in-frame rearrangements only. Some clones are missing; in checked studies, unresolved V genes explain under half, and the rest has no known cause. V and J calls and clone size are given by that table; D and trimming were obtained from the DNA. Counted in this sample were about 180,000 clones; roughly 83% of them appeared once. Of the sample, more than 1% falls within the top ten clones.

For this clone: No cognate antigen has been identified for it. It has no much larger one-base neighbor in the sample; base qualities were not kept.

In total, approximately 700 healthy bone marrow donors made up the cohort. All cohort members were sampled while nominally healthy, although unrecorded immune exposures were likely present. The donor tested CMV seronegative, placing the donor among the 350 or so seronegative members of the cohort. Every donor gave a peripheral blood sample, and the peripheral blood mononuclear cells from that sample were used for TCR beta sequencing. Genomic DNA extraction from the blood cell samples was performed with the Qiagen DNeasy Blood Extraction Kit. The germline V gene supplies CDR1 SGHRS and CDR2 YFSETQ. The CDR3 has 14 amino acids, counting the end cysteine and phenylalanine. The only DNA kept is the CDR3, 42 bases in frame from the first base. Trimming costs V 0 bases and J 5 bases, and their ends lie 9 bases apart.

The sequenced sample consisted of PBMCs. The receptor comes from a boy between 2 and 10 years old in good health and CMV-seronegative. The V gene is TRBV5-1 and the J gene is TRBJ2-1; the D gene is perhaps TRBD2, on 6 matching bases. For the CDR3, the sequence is CASSLAGSNNEQFF. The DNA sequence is TGCGCCAGCAGCTTGGCCGGGAGCAACAATGAGCAGTTCTTC.